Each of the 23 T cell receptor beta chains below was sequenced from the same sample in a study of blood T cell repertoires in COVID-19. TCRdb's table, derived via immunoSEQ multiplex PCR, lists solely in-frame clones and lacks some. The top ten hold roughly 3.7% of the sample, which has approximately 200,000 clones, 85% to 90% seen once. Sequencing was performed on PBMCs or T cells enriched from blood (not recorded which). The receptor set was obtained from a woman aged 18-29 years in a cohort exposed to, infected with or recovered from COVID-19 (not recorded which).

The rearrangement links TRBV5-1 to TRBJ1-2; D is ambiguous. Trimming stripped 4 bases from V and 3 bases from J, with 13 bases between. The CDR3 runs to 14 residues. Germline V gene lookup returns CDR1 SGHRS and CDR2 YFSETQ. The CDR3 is CASSRESTDYGYTF. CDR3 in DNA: TGCGCCAGCAGCAGGGAGAGCACGGACTATGGCTACACCTTC.

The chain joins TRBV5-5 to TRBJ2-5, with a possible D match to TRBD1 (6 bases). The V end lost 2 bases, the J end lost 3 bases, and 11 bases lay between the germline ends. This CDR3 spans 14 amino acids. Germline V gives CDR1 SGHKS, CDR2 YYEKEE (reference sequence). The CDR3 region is CASSLAGVEETQYF. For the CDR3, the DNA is TGTGCCAGCAGCTTAGCAGGGGTAGAAGAGACCCAGTACTTC.

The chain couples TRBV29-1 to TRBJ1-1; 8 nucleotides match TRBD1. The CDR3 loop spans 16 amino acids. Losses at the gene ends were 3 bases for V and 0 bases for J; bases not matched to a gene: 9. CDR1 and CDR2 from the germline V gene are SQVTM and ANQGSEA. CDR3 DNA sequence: TGCAGCGTTGACGCAAGGACAGGGCCTATGAACACTGAAGCTTTCTTT. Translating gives CSVDARTGPMNTEAFF.

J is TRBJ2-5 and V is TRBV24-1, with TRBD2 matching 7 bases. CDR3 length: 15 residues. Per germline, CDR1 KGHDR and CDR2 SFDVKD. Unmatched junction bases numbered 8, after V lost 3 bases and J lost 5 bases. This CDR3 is CATSDPLGGGETQYF. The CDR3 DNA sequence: TGTGCCACCAGTGATCCCCTTGGGGGAGGGGAGACCCAGTACTTC.

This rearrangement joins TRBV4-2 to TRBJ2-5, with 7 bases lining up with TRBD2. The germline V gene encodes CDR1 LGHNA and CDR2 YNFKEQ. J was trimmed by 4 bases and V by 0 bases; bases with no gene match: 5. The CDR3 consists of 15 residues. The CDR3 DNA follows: TGTGCCAGCAGCCAAGAAGAGCGGGGAGGAGAGACCCAGTACTTC. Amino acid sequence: CASSQEERGGETQYF.

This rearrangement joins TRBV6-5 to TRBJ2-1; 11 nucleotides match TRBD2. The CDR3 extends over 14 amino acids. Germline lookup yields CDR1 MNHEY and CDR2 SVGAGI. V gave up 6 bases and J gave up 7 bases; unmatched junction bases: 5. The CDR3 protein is CASRGLAARNEQFF. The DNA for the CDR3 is TGTGCCAGCAGGGGACTAGCGGCACGAAATGAGCAGTTCTTC.

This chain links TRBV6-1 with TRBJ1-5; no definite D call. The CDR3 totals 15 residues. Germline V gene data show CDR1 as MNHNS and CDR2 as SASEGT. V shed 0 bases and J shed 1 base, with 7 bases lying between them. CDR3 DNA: TGTGCCAGCAGTGAAGCGCCGGGGAGCAATCAGCCCCAGCATTTT. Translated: CASSEAPGSNQPQHF.

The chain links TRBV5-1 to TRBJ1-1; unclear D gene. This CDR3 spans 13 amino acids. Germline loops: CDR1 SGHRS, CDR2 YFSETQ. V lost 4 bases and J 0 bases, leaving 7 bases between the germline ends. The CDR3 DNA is TGCGCCAGCAGCATACGGGTGAACACTGAAGCTTTCTTT. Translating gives CASSIRVNTEAFF.

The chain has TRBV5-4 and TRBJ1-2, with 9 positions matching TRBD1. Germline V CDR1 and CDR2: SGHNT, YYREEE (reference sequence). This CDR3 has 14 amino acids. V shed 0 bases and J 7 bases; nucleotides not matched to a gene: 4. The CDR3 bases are TGTGCCAGCAGCTTGGGCGGGACAGGGACTGGCTACACCTTC. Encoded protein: CASSLGGTGTGYTF.

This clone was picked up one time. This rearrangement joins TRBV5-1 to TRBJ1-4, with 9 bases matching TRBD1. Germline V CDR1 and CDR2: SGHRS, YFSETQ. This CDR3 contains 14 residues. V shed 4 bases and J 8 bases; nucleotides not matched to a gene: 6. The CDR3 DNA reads TGCGCCAGCAGCGGGGGACAGGGAGGCGAAAAACTGTTTTTT. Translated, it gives CASSGGQGGEKLFF.

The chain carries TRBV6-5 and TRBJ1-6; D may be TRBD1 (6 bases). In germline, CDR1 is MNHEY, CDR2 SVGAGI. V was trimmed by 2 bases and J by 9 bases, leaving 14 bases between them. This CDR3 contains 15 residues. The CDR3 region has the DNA TGTGCCAGCAGTTACCTTCAGGGGATAGGTTCACCCCTCCACTTT. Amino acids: CASSYLQGIGSPLHF.

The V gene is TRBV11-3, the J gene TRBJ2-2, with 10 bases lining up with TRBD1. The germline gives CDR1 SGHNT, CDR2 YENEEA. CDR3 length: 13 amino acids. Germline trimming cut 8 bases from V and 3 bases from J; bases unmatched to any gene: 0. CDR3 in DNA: TGTGCCAGCGGACAGGGGGACACCGGGGAGCTGTTTTTT. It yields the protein CASGQGDTGELFF. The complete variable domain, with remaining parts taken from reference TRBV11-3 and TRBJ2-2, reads EAGVVQSPRYKIIEKKQPVAFWCNPISGHNTLYWYLQNLGQGPELLIRYENEEAVDDSQLPKDRFSAERLKGVDSTLKIQPAELGDSAVYLCASGQGDTGELFFGEGSRLTVL.

The CDR3 DNA follows: TGTGCCAGCAGCTTGGCTAGTACGTGGGAGCAGTTCTTC. It specifies CASSLASTWEQFF. The chain combines TRBV5-4 with TRBJ2-1, with unresolved D. Trimming left V 0 bases short and J 10 bases short, with 11 bases between. Per the germline V gene, CDR1 is SGHNT and CDR2 is YYREEE (reference sequence). The CDR3 totals 13 residues.

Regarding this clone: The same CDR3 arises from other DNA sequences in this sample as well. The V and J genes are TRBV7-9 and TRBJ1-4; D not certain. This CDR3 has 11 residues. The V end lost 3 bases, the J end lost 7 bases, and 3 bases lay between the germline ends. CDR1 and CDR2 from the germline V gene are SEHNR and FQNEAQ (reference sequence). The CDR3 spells CASSFSEKLFF. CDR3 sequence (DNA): TGTGCCAGCAGCTTCAGTGAAAAACTGTTTTTT.

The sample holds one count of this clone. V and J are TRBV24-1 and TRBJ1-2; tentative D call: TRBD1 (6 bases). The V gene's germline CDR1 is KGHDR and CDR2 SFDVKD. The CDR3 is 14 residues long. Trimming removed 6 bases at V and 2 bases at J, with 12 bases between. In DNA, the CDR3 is TGTGCCACCAGTTCGGGGGGCCCGAACTATGGCTACACCTTC. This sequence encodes CATSSGGPNYGYTF.

The CDR3 nucleotides read TGTGCCAGCAGTTACTCGGGACAGGGCAGTTACGAGCAGTACTTC. It codes for CASSYSGQGSYEQYF. V usage is TRBV6-5 and J usage is TRBJ2-7; 9 bases map to TRBD1. The CDR3 is made up of 15 amino acids. Per the germline V gene, CDR1 is MNHEY and CDR2 is SVGAGI. Germline trimming cut 0 bases from V and 4 bases from J; bases unmatched to any gene: 4.

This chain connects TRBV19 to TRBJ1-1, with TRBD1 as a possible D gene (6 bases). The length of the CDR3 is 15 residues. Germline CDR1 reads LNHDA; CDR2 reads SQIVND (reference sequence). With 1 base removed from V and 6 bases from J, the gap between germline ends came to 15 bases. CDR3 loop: CASSIVYRDVAEAFF. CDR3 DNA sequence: TGTGCCAGTAGTATAGTCTACAGGGATGTCGCTGAAGCTTTCTTT.

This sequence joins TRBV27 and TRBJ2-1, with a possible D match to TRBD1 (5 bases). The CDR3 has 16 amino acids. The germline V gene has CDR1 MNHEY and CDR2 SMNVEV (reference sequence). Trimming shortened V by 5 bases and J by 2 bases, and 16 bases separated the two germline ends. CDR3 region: CASSPPGWGAYNEQFF. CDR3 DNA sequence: TGTGCCAGCAGTCCCCCCGGGTGGGGCGCCTACAATGAGCAGTTCTTC.

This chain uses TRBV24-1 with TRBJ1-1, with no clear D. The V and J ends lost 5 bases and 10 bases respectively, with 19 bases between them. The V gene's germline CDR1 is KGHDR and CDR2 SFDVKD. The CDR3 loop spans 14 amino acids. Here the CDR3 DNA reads TGTGCCACCAGTGGCACCGGGAGTCCGGGTGGAGCTTTCTTT. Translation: CATSGTGSPGGAFF.

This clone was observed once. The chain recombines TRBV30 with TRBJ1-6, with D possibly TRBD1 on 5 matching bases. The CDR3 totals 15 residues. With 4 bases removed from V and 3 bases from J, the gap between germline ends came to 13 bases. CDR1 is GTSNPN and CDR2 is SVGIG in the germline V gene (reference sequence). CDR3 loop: CAWTPFDSYNSPLHF. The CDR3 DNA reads TGTGCCTGGACCCCCTTCGACAGCTATAATTCACCCCTCCACTTT.

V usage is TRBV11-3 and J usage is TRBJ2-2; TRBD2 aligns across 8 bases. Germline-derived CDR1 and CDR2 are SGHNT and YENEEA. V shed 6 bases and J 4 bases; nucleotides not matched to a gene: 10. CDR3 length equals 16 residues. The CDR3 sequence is CASSIVGLVGTGELFF. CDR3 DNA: TGTGCCAGCAGTATCGTGGGACTAGTGGGCACCGGGGAGCTGTTTTTT. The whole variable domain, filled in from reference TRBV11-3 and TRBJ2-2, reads EAGVVQSPRYKIIEKKQPVAFWCNPISGHNTLYWYLQNLGQGPELLIRYENEEAVDDSQLPKDRFSAERLKGVDSTLKIQPAELGDSAVYLCASSIVGLVGTGELFFGEGSRLTVL.

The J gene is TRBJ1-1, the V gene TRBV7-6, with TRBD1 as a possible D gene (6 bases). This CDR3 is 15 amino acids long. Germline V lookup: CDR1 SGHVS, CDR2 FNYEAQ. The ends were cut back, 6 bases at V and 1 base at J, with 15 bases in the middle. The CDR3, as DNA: TGTGCCAGCAGTCCGAGGCAGGGGTCGAACACTGAAGCTTTCTTT. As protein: CASSPRQGSNTEAFF. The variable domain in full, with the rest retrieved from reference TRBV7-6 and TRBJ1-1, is GAGVSQSPRYKVTKRGQDVALRCDPISGHVSLYWYRQALGQGPEFLTYFNYEAQQDKSGLPNDRFSAERPEGSISTLTIQRTEQRDSAMYRCASSPRQGSNTEAFFGQGTRLTVV.

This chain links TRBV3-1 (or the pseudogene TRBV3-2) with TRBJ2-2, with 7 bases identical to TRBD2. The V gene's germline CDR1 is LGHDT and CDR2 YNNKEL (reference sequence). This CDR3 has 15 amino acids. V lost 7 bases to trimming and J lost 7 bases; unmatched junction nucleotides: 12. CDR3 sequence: CASTLRSGTGGELFF. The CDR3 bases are TGTGCCAGCACCCTAAGGAGCGGGACGGGCGGGGAGCTGTTTTTT.